These 3 T cell receptor beta chains share one sample of origin, sequenced in a study of Ad26.COV2.S vaccination and SARS-CoV-2 variants. The repertoire was sequenced with immunoSEQ multiplex PCR; TCRdb's copy has only in-frame clones and lacks some. The sample shows over 100,000 clones, about 78% of them seen only once. The sample was peripheral blood, taken after recovery from COVID-19. These receptors were obtained from a human donor who had recovered from COVID-19.

The chain uses TRBV10-1 and TRBJ2-7, with TRBD1 matching over 7 bases. The CDR3 is 13 amino acids. Germline lookup yields CDR1 WNHNN and CDR2 SYGVQD (reference sequence). The V segment lost 7 bases and the J segment 4 bases; nucleotides outside the gene matches: 7. The CDR3 coding sequence is TGCGCCAGCAACCGGGACAGCCATTACGAGCAGTACTTC. Translated, it gives CASNRDSHYEQYF.

The rearrangement uses TRBV6-1 and TRBJ2-4; the D gene is possibly TRBD2 (5 bases). Trimming pared 2 bases from V and 15 bases from J, leaving 29 bases between. The germline gives CDR1 MNHNS, CDR2 SASEGT. CDR3 length equals 17 residues. The CDR3 sequence: CASSEFPGLSFGFLGYF. CDR3 DNA sequence: TGTGCCAGCAGTGAATTTCCGGGATTATCATTCGGTTTTCTTGGGTACTTC.

V is TRBV5-4 and J is TRBJ2-5; D is ambiguous. Trimming removed 0 bases from V and 5 bases from J, with 17 bases in between. Germline CDR1 and CDR2: SGHNT and YYREEE (reference sequence). The CDR3 has 16 amino acids. This chain's CDR3 is CASSLGTRVRWETQYF. CDR3 nucleotide sequence: TGTGCCAGCAGCTTGGGCACCAGAGTAAGGTGGGAGACCCAGTACTTC.